Presented here are 13 T cell receptor beta chains from one specimen sequenced in a study of early T cells in non-severe SARS-CoV-2 infection. Each CDR3 protein is one row after TCRdb ran MiXCR on the 5' RACE reads. This sample has 75,000 to 95,000 distinct CDR3 sequences, with over 15% found just once. Source: whole blood, taken at baseline. Every receptor here comes from an adult who was a healthcare worker with PCR-confirmed SARS-CoV-2 infection or an uninfected control (not recorded which).

There are a few counts of this clonotype. The V gene is TRBV6-1, the J gene TRBJ2-3, with D perhaps matching TRBD1 or TRBD2 (5 bases each). The CDR3 extends over 16 amino acids. With 0 bases removed from V and 3 bases from J, the gap between germline ends came to 13 bases. Looked up from germline, CDR1 is MNHNS and CDR2 is SASEGT. The CDR3, as DNA: TGTGCCAGCAGTGAAGCGGTGCAGGGAGTGACAGATACGCAGTATTTT. Translation gives CASSEAVQGVTDTQYF.

This sequence joins TRBV7-9 and TRBJ2-5; D is tentatively TRBD1 or TRBD2 (5 bases each). The CDR3 is 14 residues long. Germline-derived CDR1 and CDR2 are SEHNR and FQNEAQ (reference sequence). V was cut by 5 bases and J by 1 base, with 11 bases left in between. CDR3 coding DNA: TGTGCCAGCAGCCCTAACGGGGCCCAAGAGACCCAGTACTTC. The encoded protein is CASSPNGAQETQYF.

This clonotype was picked up many times. The chain recombines TRBV20-1 with TRBJ2-7; unclear D gene. V was cut by 0 bases and J by 5 bases, with 2 bases left in between. Germline loops: CDR1 DFQATT, CDR2 SNEGSKA (reference sequence). CDR3 length: 10 residues. CDR3: CSARDHEQYF. The CDR3 coding sequence is TGCAGTGCTAGAGATCACGAGCAGTACTTC.

This clonotype has at least ten counts. The rearrangement links TRBV6-4 to TRBJ2-3; D is perhaps TRBD2 (6 bases). The germline V gene has CDR1 MRHNA and CDR2 SNTAGT. V shed 0 bases and J shed 1 base, with 8 bases lying between them. This CDR3 is built from 15 residues. The CDR3 protein is CASSDSREGTDTQYF. CDR3 in DNA: TGTGCCAGCAGTGACTCCAGGGAGGGCACAGATACGCAGTATTTT.

This sequence joins TRBV5-7 and TRBJ1-1; D is possibly TRBD1 (6 bases). TRBV5-7 is marked as an open reading frame, function uncertain. CDR3 length equals 14 residues. V lost 2 bases to trimming and J lost 0 bases, with 8 bases between them. As DNA, the CDR3 is TGTGCCAGCAGCTTCAGGGGCATGAACACTGAAGCTTTCTTT. Translated: CASSFRGMNTEAFF.

This clonotype was seen repeatedly, ten times or more. V gene TRBV28 combines with J gene TRBJ2-3; 9 bases are shared with TRBD2. Germline loops: CDR1 MDHEN, CDR2 SYDVKM. The V and J ends lost 3 bases and 13 bases, in that order; junction bases with no gene match: 8. This CDR3 is 13 amino acids long. The DNA for the CDR3 is TGTGCCAGCAGTTTGTTGATAGCGGGAGATAAGTATTTT. This codes for CASSLLIAGDKYF.

This clonotype was recorded a few times. The rearrangement joins TRBV12-3 or TRBV12-4 to TRBJ2-5; D is uncertain. V shed 6 bases and J shed 5 bases, with 13 bases lying between them. This CDR3 comprises 13 residues. CDR3 sequence reads: CASRRWGGETQYF. The CDR3 DNA reads as TGTGCCAGCAGGCGGTGGGGTGGGGAGACCCAGTACTTC.

A word on this clonotype: Being one base from a much bigger clone, this may be a read error. V is TRBV6-1 and J is TRBJ2-3; TRBD2 agrees at 14 bases. Losses at the gene ends were 4 bases for V and 4 bases for J; bases not matched to a gene: 1. CDR3 length: 15 amino acids. Germline V gene lookup returns CDR1 MNHNS and CDR2 SASEGT. The CDR3 DNA is TGTGCCAGCAGTGGACTAGCGGGAGGGCCAGATACGCAGTATTTT. This encodes CASSGLAGGPDTQYF.

This clonotype was detected only a few times. This chain uses TRBV11-2 with TRBJ2-1; the D gene is possibly TRBD1 (5 bases). Germline V lookup: CDR1 SGHAT, CDR2 FQNNGV. This CDR3 has 16 residues. V lost 5 bases to trimming and J lost 7 bases, with 21 bases between them. This CDR3 reads CASSTWGRGMVNEQFF. The CDR3 region has the DNA TGTGCCAGCAGCACCTGGGGCCGCGGAATGGTTAATGAGCAGTTCTTC.

The V call is TRBV2, the J call TRBJ2-5; 9 bases fit TRBD2. Trimming at V came to 3 bases and at J to 5 bases, leaving 10 bases not matched to a gene. The length of the CDR3 is 16 residues. Germline V CDR1 and CDR2: SNHLY, FYNNEI. The CDR3 sequence: CASSDGVAGVEETQYF. The CDR3, as DNA: TGTGCCAGCAGTGACGGTGTAGCGGGAGTAGAGGAGACCCAGTACTTC.

J is TRBJ2-2 and V is TRBV19; D remains ambiguous. The CDR3 covers 16 residues. V was cut by 2 bases and J by 0 bases, with 10 bases left in between. Per germline, CDR1 LNHDA and CDR2 SQIVND (reference sequence). CDR3 sequence reads: CASSIKQPTNTGELFF. CDR3 nucleotides: TGTGCCAGTAGTATAAAGCAGCCTACGAACACCGGGGAGCTGTTTTTT.

The chain recombines TRBV18 with TRBJ2-3; the match to TRBD1 covers 7 bases. J was trimmed by 2 bases and V by 4 bases; bases with no gene match: 6. Germline CDR1 and CDR2: KGHSH and LQKENI. This CDR3 has 15 amino acids. This CDR3 reads CASSLGGTDTDTQYF. CDR3 DNA: TGTGCCAGCTCACTAGGGGGCACAGACACAGATACGCAGTATTTT.

The chain links TRBV11-2 to TRBJ1-1; D gene uncertain. Germline CDR1 is SGHAT and CDR2 is FQNNGV. CDR3 size: 13 residues. Trimming cost V 0 bases and J 7 bases, with 9 bases left between them. In nucleotides, the CDR3 is TGTGCCAGCAGCTTAGAGGTCCGGAGTGAAGCTTTCTTT. Protein product: CASSLEVRSEAFF. The full variable domain, rest sourced from reference TRBV11-2 and TRBJ1-1, is EAGVAQSPRYKIIEKRQSVAFWCNPISGHATLYWYQQILGQGPKLLIQFQNNGVVDDSQLPKDRFSAERLKGVDSTLKIQPAKLEDSAVYLCASSLEVRSEAFFGQGTRLTVV.